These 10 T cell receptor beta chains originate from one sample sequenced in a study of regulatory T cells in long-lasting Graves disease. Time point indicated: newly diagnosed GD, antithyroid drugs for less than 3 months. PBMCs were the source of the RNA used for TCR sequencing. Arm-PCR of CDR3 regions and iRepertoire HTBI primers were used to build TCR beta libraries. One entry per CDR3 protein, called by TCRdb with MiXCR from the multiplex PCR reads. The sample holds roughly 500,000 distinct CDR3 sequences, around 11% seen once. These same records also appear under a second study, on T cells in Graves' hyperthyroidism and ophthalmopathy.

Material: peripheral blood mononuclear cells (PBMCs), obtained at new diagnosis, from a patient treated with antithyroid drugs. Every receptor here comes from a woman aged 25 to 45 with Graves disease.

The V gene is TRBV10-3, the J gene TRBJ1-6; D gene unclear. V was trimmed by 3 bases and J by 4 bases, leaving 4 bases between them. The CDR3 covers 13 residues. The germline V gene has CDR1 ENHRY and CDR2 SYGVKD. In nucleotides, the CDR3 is TGTGCCATCAGTGACAAGTATAATTCACCCCTCCACTTT. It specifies CAISDKYNSPLHF.

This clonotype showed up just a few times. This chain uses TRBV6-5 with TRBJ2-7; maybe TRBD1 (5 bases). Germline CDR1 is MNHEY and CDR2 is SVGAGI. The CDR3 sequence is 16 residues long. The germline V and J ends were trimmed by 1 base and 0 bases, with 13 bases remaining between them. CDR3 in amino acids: CASSYYGATGSYEQYF. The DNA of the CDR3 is TGTGCCAGCAGTTACTATGGGGCTACGGGCTCCTACGAGCAGTACTTC.

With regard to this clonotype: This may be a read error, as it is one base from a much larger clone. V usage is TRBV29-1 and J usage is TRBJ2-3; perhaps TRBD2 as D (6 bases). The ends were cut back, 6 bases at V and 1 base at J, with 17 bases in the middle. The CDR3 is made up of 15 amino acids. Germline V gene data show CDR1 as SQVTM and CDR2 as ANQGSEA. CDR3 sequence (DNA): TGCAGCGTCTTTACCGGGACTGGAGGCACAGATACGCAGTATTTT. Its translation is CSVFTGTGGTDTQYF.

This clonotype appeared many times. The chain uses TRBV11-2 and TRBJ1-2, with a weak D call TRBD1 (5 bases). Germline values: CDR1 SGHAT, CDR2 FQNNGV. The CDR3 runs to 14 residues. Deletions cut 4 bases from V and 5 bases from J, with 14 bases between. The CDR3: CASSSGGPLYGYTF. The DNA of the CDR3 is TGTGCCAGCAGCTCCGGGGGTCCTTTGTATGGCTACACCTTC.

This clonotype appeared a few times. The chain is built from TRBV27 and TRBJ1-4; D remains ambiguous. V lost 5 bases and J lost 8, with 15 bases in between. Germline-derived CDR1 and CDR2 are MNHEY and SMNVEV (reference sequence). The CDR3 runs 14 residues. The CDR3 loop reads CASSLFPEDEKLFF. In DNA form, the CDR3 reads TGTGCCAGCAGTCTCTTTCCGGAAGACGAAAAACTGTTTTTT.

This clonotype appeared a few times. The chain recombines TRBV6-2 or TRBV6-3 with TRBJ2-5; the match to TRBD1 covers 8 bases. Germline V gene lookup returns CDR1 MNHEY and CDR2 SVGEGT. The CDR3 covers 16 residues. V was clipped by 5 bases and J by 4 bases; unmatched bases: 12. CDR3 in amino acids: CASSPLGDRPGETQYF. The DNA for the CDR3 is TGTGCCAGCAGTCCCTTAGGGGACAGGCCCGGAGAGACCCAGTACTTC.

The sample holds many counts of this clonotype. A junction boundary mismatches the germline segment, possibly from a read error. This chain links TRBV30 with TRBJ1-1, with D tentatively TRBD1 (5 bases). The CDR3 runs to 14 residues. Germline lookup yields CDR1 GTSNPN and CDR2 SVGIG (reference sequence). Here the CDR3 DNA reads TGTGCCTGGATCCGACGGGGACGGAACGCTGAAGCTTTCTTT. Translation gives CAWIRRGRNAEAFF.

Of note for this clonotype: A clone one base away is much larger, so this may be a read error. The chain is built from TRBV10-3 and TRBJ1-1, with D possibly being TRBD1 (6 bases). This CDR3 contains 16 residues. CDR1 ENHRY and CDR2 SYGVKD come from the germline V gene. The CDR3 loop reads CAINLLQGEMNTEALF. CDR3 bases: TGTGCCATCAATCTTTTACAGGGCGAGATGAACACTGAAGCTCTCTTT.

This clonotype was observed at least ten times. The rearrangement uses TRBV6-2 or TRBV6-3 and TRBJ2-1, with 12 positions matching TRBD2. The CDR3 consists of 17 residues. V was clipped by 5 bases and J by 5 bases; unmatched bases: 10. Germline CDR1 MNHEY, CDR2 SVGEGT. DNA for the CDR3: TGTGCCAGCAGTCAAAGACTAGCGGGAGATATAAACAATGAGCAGTTCTTC. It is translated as CASSQRLAGDINNEQFF.

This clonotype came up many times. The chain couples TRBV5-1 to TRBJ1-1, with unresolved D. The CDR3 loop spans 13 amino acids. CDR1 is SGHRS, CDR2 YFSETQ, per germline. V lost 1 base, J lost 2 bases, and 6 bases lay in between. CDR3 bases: TGCGCCAGCAGCTTGATAGCAAACACTGAAGCTTTCTTT. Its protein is CASSLIANTEAFF.